A selection of T cell receptor beta chains follows, all from one sample in a study of beta chain features in type 1 diabetes. The assay was immunoSEQ multiplex PCR, and TCRdb's table has in-frame clones only and misses some. This sample carries about 700,000 clones, roughly an eighth of them seen once, and the ten largest clones take approximately 0.02%. The sequencing sample was made of naive CD4+ T cells from blood. The origin of the receptors is a man between 18 and 35 years old with type 1 diabetes. Both conserved end residues are trimmed from each CDR3. Fields, in order: J gene, V gene, CDR3 protein.

j_gene: TRBJ1-4; v_gene: TRBV28; CDR3aa: ATGTLDEKLF
j_gene: TRBJ2-5; v_gene: TRBV30; CDR3aa: AWSPLSVQETQY
j_gene: TRBJ2-5; v_gene: TRBV2; CDR3aa: ASSAGPSETQY
j_gene: TRBJ2-7; v_gene: TRBV9; CDR3aa: ASSFTGQGSYEQY
j_gene: TRBJ1-5; v_gene: TRBV7-2; CDR3aa: ASSLLAGTGMNQPQH
j_gene: TRBJ1-6; v_gene: TRBV14; CDR3aa: ASSQDLQGPRSPLH
j_gene: TRBJ1-6; v_gene: TRBV28; CDR3aa: ASSLVEPWHLH
j_gene: TRBJ1-3; v_gene: TRBV6-5; CDR3aa: ASRMRASGNTIY
j_gene: TRBJ2-3; v_gene: TRBV7-9; CDR3aa: ASSLTPSTDTQY
j_gene: TRBJ1-5; v_gene: TRBV4-1; CDR3aa: ASSPFRGNQPQH
j_gene: TRBJ1-5; v_gene: TRBV30; CDR3aa: AWSPDRVHQPQH
j_gene: TRBJ1-6; v_gene: TRBV30; CDR3aa: AWRNKPRTKSSYNSPLH
j_gene: TRBJ2-6; v_gene: TRBV30; CDR3aa: AWSVAGANVLT
j_gene: TRBJ1-1; v_gene: TRBV19; CDR3aa: ASSIGDWIPF
j_gene: TRBJ2-3; v_gene: TRBV27; CDR3aa: ASSLATKTIADTQY
j_gene: TRBJ2-6; v_gene: TRBV6-5; CDR3aa: ASSGTSGANVLT
j_gene: TRBJ1-2; v_gene: TRBV5-6; CDR3aa: ASSLTGGYT
j_gene: TRBJ2-5; v_gene: TRBV30; CDR3aa: AWSAQGLTISETQY
j_gene: TRBJ2-5; v_gene: TRBV27; CDR3aa: ASSLGGAGETQY
j_gene: TRBJ2-2; v_gene: TRBV6-5; CDR3aa: ASRSSGLTGELF
j_gene: TRBJ1-6; v_gene: TRBV14; CDR3aa: ASRRSVGQSNSPLH
j_gene: TRBJ2-5; v_gene: TRBV7-2; CDR3aa: ASSLVAGSEETQY